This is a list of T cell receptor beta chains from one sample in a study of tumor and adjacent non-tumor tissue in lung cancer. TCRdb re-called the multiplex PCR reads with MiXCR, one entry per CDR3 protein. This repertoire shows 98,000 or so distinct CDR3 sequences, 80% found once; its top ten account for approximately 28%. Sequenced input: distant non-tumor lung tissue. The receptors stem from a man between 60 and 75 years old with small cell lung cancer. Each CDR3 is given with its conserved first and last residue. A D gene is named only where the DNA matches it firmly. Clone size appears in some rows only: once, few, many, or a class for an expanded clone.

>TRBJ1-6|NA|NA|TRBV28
CASSLFQTGTPHF
TGTGCCAGCAGTTTGTTCCAAACGGGTACACCCCACTTT
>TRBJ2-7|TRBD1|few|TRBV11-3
CASSLGQGTRYERYF
TGTGCCAGTAGCTTAGGACAGGGGACACGATACGAGCGGTACTTC
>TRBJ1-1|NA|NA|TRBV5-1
CASSFGNTDALF
TGCGCCAGCAGCTTCGGGAACACTGATGCTTTGTTT
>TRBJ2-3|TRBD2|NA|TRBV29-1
CSVGRGWWLAGVADTQYF
TGCAGCGTTGGCCGGGGTTGGTGGCTAGCGGGAGTAGCAGATACGCAGTATTTC
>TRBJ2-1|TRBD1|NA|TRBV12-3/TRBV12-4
CTSSHGTAKQNEQFF
TGTACCAGCAGCCACGGGACAGCCAAACAAAATGAGCAGTTCTTC
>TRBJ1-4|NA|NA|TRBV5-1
CASSLWGNPNEKLFF
TGCGCCAGCAGCTTGTGGGGGAACCCTAATGAAAAACTGTTTTTT
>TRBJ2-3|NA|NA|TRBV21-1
CVSSIVTATSSTDTQYF
TGTGTCAGCAGCATAGTAACAGCCACCTCTAGCACAGATACGCAGTATTTT
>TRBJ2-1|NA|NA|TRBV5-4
CASSLGPGSYNERFF
TGTGCCAGCAGCCTCGGACCCGGCTCCTATAATGAGCGGTTCTTC
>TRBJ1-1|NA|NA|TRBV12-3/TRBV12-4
CTSSYGGEAFF
TGTACCAGTAGTTATGGGGGTGAGGCCTTCTTT
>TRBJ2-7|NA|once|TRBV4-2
CASSKDFRGEQYF
TGTGCCAGCAGCAAAGATTTCCGCGGTGAGCAGTACTTC
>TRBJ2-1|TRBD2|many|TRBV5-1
CASSFVLAGDSYNEQFF
TGCGCCAGCAGCTTTGTCCTAGCGGGAGACAGCTACAATGAGCAGTTCTTC
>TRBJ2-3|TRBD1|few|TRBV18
CASTEGGPDTQYF
TGTGCCAGCACCGAAGGGGGCCCAGATACGCAGTATTTT
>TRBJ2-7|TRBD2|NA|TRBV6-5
CASSYRPSGIDEQYF
TGTGCAAGCAGTTATAGGCCTAGCGGGATCGACGAGCAGTACTTC
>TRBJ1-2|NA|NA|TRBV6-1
CASSEGGGANYGYTF
TGTGCCAGCAGTGAAGGAGGGGGGGCGAACTATGGCTACACCTTC
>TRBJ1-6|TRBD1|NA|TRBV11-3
CASSQHRDRISTRTNSLLHF
TGTGCCAGCAGCCAGCACCGGGACAGGATCTCCACTCGAACAAATTCACTCCTCCATTTT
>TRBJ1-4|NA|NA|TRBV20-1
CSTRDGGGGEKLFF
TGCAGTACTAGAGATGGGGGAGGGGGTGAAAAACTGTTTTTT
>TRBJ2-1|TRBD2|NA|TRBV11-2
CASSSGVGTCGSIYNEQFF
TGTGCCAGCAGCTCCGGGGTGGGGACTTGCGGGAGTATCTACAATGAGCAGTTCTTC
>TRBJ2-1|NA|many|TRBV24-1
CATSHDSNNEQFF
TGTGCCACCAGCCATGACAGCAACAATGAGCAGTTCTTC
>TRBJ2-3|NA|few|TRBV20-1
CSDSGLSGTDTQYF
TGCAGTGACTCGGGACTTTCGGGCACAGATACGCAGTATTTT
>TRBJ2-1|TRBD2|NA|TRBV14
CASSQSGLADSSYNEQIF
TGTGCCAGCAGCCAATCGGGACTAGCGGACAGCTCCTACAATGAGCAGATCTTC
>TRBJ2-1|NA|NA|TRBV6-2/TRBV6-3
CASSRQVGPRRYNEQFF
TGTGCCAGCAGTCGACAGGTAGGCCCGAGACGATACAATGAACAGTTCTTC
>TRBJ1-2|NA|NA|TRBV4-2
CAISQDVGPGTAIYGYTF
NA
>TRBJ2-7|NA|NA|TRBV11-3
CASKFGGHGQYF
TGTGCCAGCAAATTCGGGGGTCACGGGCAGTACTTC
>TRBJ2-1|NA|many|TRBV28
CASSPNPKTGYNEQFF
TGTGCCAGCAGCCCCAATCCGAAAACAGGCTACAATGAGCAGTTCTTC
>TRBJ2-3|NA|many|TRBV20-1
CSASIPLGTDTQYF
TGCAGTGCTAGTATTCCCCTCGGGACAGATACGCAGTATTTT
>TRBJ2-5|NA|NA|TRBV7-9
CTSSNSTRFETQYF
TGTACCAGCAGCAACTCCACAAGGTTCGAGACCCAGTACTTC
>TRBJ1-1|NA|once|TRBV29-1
CSVLNSYNTEAFF
TGCAGCGTACTCAACTCCTATAACACTGAAGCTTTCTTT
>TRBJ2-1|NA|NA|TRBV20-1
CGAASSAISYNEQFF
TGCGGTGCCGCATCTAGCGCCATAAGCTACAATGAGCAGTTCTTC
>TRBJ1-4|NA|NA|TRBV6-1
CDSSAMTGVGEKLFF
TGTGACAGCAGTGCTATGACGGGAGTTGGTGAAAAACTGTTTTTT
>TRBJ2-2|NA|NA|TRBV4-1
CASSRGMINTGELYF
TGCGCCAGCAGCCGAGGGATGATAAACACCGGGGAGCTATATTTT
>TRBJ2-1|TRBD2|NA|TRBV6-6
CASTIAGRGEQFF
TGTGCCAGCACCATAGCGGGGCGGGGTGAGCAGTTCTTC
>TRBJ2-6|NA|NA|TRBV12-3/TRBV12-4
CASGSDNWDSGANVLTF
TGTGCCAGCGGTTCCGATAACTGGGACTCTGGGGCCAACGTCCTGACTTTC
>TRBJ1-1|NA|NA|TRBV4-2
CASSPARVRVTEALF
TGTGCCAGCAGCCCAGCACGGGTCAGGGTCACTGAAGCTCTCTTT
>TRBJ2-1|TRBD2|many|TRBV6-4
CASSESSGAANEQFF
TGTGCCAGCAGTGAATCTAGCGGCGCAGCGAATGAGCAGTTCTTC
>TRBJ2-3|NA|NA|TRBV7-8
CASSFPGRVKDTDTQYF
TGTGCCAGCAGCTTTCCGGGTAGGGTAAAAGACACAGATACGCAGTATTTT
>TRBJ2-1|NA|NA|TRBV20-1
CSAGSSGKRYNEQFF
TGCAGTGCAGGCTCTAGTGGGAAAAGGTACAATGAGCAGTTCTTC
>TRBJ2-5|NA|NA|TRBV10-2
CASSGVDQETQYF
TGCGCCAGCAGCGGGGTTGATCAAGAGACCCAGTACTTC
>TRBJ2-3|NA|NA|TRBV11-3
CASSLVFYRQYF
TGCGCCAGCAGCTTAGTCTTCTATAGGCAGTATTTT
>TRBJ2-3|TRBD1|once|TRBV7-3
CASSSRQGVWDTRYF
TGTGCCAGCAGCTCCCGACAGGGTGTATGGGATACGCGGTATTTT
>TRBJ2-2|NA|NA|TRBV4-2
CVSSQDLRVDTGELSF
TGTGTCAGCAGCCAAGATCTGAGGGTCGACACCGGGGAGCTGTCTTTT
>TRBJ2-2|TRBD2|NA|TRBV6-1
CATTIPGLAVPLELFF
TGTGCCACCACGATCCCGGGACTAGCGGTCCCCTTGGAGCTGTTTTTT
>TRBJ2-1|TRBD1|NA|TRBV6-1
CASSARPPETGGYDEQFF
TGTGCCAGCAGTGCCCGCCCCCCCGAGACAGGGGGATACGATGAGCAGTTCTTC
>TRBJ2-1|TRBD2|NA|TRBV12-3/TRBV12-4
CASSLALAGVNEQFF
TGTGCCAGCAGTTTAGCCCTAGCGGGAGTCAATGAGCAGTTCTTC
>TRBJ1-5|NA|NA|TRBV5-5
CASSLELAGGRDMQHF
TGTGCCAGCAGCTTGGAGCTAGCGGGAGGTCGGGATATGCAGCATTTT
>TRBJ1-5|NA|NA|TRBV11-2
CASSPNGYQPQHF
TGTGCCAGCAGCCCGAACGGCTATCAGCCCCAGCATTTT